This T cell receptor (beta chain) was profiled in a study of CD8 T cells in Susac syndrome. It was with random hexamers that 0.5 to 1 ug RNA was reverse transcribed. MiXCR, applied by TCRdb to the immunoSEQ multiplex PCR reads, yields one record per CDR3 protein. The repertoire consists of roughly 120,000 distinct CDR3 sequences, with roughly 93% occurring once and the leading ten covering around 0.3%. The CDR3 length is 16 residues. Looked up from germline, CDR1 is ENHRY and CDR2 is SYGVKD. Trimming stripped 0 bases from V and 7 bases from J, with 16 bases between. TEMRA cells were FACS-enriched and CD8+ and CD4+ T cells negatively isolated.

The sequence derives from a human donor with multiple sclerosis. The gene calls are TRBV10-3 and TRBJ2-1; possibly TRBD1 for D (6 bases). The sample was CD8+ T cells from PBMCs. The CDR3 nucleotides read TGTGCCATCAGTGAGTCGTCCCGGCAGGGGTGGAATGAGCAGTTCTTC. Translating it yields CAISESSRQGWNEQFF.